Reported below is one T cell receptor beta chain. Its antigen is unknown. The data originate from a study of T cells in Graves' hyperthyroidism and ophthalmopathy. V shed 3 bases and J shed 1 base, with 15 bases lying between them. This CDR3 has 16 amino acids. The germline V gene has CDR1 MNHEY and CDR2 SMNVEV (reference sequence). Findings and caveats of the study: Blood also carried most thyroid clonotypes expanded above 0.001. A model of 13 V-J pairs discriminated ophthalmopathy from stable hyperthyroidism.

Amplified TCR beta CDR3 regions came from RNA transcripts. In the first-round RT-PCR of the TCR CDR3, the HTBI primer set was used. TCRdb independently ran MiXCR on the multiplex PCR reads; one entry per CDR3 protein. This table has 600,000 to 650,000 distinct CDR3 sequences, less than 25% appearing once. V usage is TRBV27 and J usage is TRBJ2-5, with a possible D match to TRBD1 (7 bases). The sample was blood. The receptor was isolated from a man aged 30-40 years with Graves' ophthalmopathy. DNA for the CDR3: TGTGCCAGCAGTTTCGGCGGGACAGTTATCCAAGAGACCCAGTACTTC. This codes for CASSFGGTVIQETQYF.